One and the same sample provided the 25 T cell receptor beta chains below, sequenced in a study of shared clonotypes between healthy human individuals. The data were produced by immunoSEQ multiplex PCR, yet TCRdb's version contains in-frame clones alone and is incomplete. Among roughly 760,000 clones listed, approximately 79% were seen once. Sequenced material: memory CD4+ T cells sorted from blood. Specified subset: CD45RA-negative fraction. Source of these receptors: a woman in her thirties in good health.

The chain carries TRBV19 and TRBJ1-1; D call uncertain. Trimming took 10 bases from V and 6 from J, leaving 18 bases between them. The CDR3 length is 13 residues. Germline lookup yields CDR1 LNHDA and CDR2 SQIVND (reference sequence). CDR3 protein: CATTAGRRPEAFF. In DNA, the CDR3 is TGTGCCACTACCGCGGGCAGGCGACCTGAAGCTTTCTTT.

The table lists this clone with a few counts. The J gene is TRBJ2-3, the V gene TRBV6-1; no reliable D call. Germline CDR1 MNHNS, CDR2 SASEGT. This CDR3 is 10 amino acids long. V was trimmed by 6 bases and J by 8 bases, leaving 6 bases between them. The DNA of the CDR3 is TGTGCCAGCAGGTGGGGTACGCAGTATTTT. It yields the protein CASRWGTQYF.

V is TRBV10-3 and J is TRBJ2-1, with D unclear. Germline-derived CDR1 and CDR2 are ENHRY and SYGVKD. V lost 8 bases and J lost 8, with 13 bases in between. CDR3 size: 12 residues. Written as DNA, the CDR3 is TGTGCCATCGAATCCGGCGCGGATGAGCAGTTCTTC. Its translation is CAIESGADEQFF.

The CDR3 is CASSLGRNYEQYF. CDR3 nucleotide sequence: TGTGCCAGCAGTTTGGGCAGGAACTACGAGCAGTACTTC. The chain has TRBV28 and TRBJ2-7, with no clear D. Germline lookup yields CDR1 MDHEN and CDR2 SYDVKM. The CDR3 sequence is 13 residues long. The V end was cut by 3 bases, the J end by 3 bases, with 9 bases between.

In the case of this clone: Other nucleotide sequences in the sample specify the same CDR3. The chain uses TRBV5-1 and TRBJ1-3; no reliable D call. The CDR3 length is 14 residues. V lost 5 bases and J 0 bases, leaving 9 bases between the germline ends. CDR1 and CDR2 from the germline V gene are SGHRS and YFSETQ. The CDR3 reads CASSTASSGNTIYF. CDR3 in DNA: TGCGCCAGCAGTACTGCTTCCTCTGGAAACACCATATATTTT.

This clone was found a few times. The rearrangement links TRBV18 to TRBJ2-5; perhaps TRBD1 as D (5 bases). This CDR3 spans 13 amino acids. Germline CDR1 reads KGHSH; CDR2 reads LQKENI. Trimming left V 5 bases short and J 1 base short, with 8 bases between. CDR3 in DNA: TGTGCCAGCTCATCGACAGCCCAAGAGACCCAGTACTTC. This encodes CASSSTAQETQYF.

The J gene is TRBJ1-4, the V gene TRBV2; 11 bases map to TRBD1. Trimming took 4 bases from V and 7 from J; bases not matched to a gene: 2. Germline CDR1 SNHLY, CDR2 FYNNEI. The CDR3 is made up of 14 amino acids. The chain's CDR3 is CASSGDRGFEKLFF. The CDR3 DNA follows: TGTGCCAGCAGTGGGGACAGGGGGTTTGAAAAACTGTTTTTT.

The chain couples TRBV7-8 to TRBJ2-4, with 11 bases aligning to TRBD2. The CDR3 extends over 17 amino acids. CDR1 and CDR2 from the germline V gene are SGHVS and FQNEAQ. V dropped 5 bases and J dropped 0; count of bases not matched to a gene: 6. The CDR3 nucleotides are TGTGCCAGCAGCGTGACTAGCGGGATCCTAGCCAAAAACATTCAGTACTTC. It translates to CASSVTSGILAKNIQYF.

This clone has only a few counts. The rearrangement joins TRBV7-2 to TRBJ1-2; 9 bases are shared with TRBD1. V was clipped by 1 base and J by 4 bases; unmatched bases: 4. The V gene's germline CDR1 is SGHTA and CDR2 FQGNSA. CDR3 size: 15 residues. The CDR3 DNA sequence: TGTGCCAGCAGCTTAGGACAGGGGGGATCCTATGGCTACACCTTC. It specifies CASSLGQGGSYGYTF.

V and J are TRBV7-2 and TRBJ2-4; 7 bases are shared with TRBD2. This CDR3 region has 16 residues. Germline CDR1 reads SGHTA; CDR2 reads FQGNSA. J lost 7 bases, V lost 1 base, and 10 bases had no gene match. CDR3 loop: CASSLGGLGRENIQYF. The CDR3 DNA follows: TGTGCCAGCAGCTTAGGAGGTTTAGGGCGGGAGAACATTCAGTACTTC. Supplemented by reference TRBV7-2 and TRBJ2-4, the full variable domain reads GAGVSQSPSNKVTEKGKDVELRCDPISGHTALYWYRQSLGQGLEFLIYFQGNSAPDKSGLPSDRFSAERTGGSVSTLTIQRTQQEDSAVYLCASSLGGLGRENIQYFGAGTRLSVL.

The J gene is TRBJ2-7, the V gene TRBV29-1; 7 bases map to TRBD1. This CDR3 is built from 15 residues. With 0 bases clipped from V and 3 bases from J, the junction kept 8 bases outside the gene matches. Per the germline V gene, CDR1 is SQVTM and CDR2 is ANQGSEA. The CDR3 coding sequence is TGCAGCGTTGAAGATCCGGGACAGATCAGCTACGAGCAGTACTTC. Amino acids: CSVEDPGQISYEQYF.

In its sample, this clone was seen a few times. The chain is built from TRBV6-1 and TRBJ1-4, with TRBD1 matching 11 bases. There are 16 residues in the CDR3. CDR1 and CDR2 (germline): MNHNS, SASEGT. Germline trimming cut 2 bases from V and 2 bases from J; bases unmatched to any gene: 1. The CDR3 is CASSERDRGTNEKLFF. The CDR3 DNA reads TGTGCCAGCAGTGAAAGGGACAGGGGGACTAATGAAAAACTGTTTTTT.

The genes are TRBV21-1 and TRBJ2-3; the table's D call of TRBD2 was not tested on the DNA. TRBV21-1 is a pseudogene locus. This CDR3 contains 17 residues. Written as DNA, the CDR3 is TGTGCCAGCAGCAAAGCGGCGCGGGAGGGCAGAGGAGATACGCAGTATTTT. Encoded protein: CASSKAAREGRGDTQYF.

This rearrangement joins TRBV7-8 to TRBJ1-1; perhaps TRBD1 as D (6 bases). The germline V gene encodes CDR1 SGHVS and CDR2 FQNEAQ. This CDR3 is 14 amino acids long. Between the trimmed V and J ends, which lost 1 base and 3 bases, there was a span of 9 bases. This CDR3 is CASSLEQGYTEAFF. In DNA form, the CDR3 reads TGTGCCAGCAGCTTAGAACAGGGATACACTGAAGCTTTCTTT.

This clone appeared a single time. The rearrangement joins TRBV25-1 to TRBJ1-1, with TRBD1 as a possible D gene (5 bases). CDR3 length: 13 residues. The V and J ends lost 2 bases and 11 bases respectively, with 15 bases between them. CDR1 is MGHDK, CDR2 SYGVNS, per germline. This CDR3 is CASSEVVTGRAFF. Here the CDR3 DNA reads TGTGCCAGCAGTGAAGTCGTTACGGGGCGGGCTTTCTTT.

The chain combines TRBV10-3 with TRBJ1-1, with D perhaps TRBD1 (6 bases). The CDR3 sequence is 13 residues long. The germline V gene encodes CDR1 ENHRY and CDR2 SYGVKD. Trimming removed 6 bases at V and 1 base at J, with 9 bases between. The CDR3 DNA is TGTGCCATCAGGCGGACAGAGAACACTGAAGCTTTCTTT. Its translation: CAIRRTENTEAFF.

This sequence joins TRBV21-1 and TRBJ2-3; TRBD1 is taken as the D call from the table, unchecked against the DNA. TRBV21-1 is a pseudogene. This CDR3 contains 15 residues. The CDR3 sequence is CASSNWDRVADTQYF. DNA of the CDR3: TGTGCCAGCAGCAACTGGGACAGGGTAGCAGATACGCAGTATTTT.

This clone has at least ten counts. The V gene is TRBV29-1, the J gene TRBJ1-1; D is undetermined. V dropped 6 bases and J dropped 3 bases, with 14 bases sitting between them. Germline loops: CDR1 SQVTM, CDR2 ANQGSEA. This CDR3 comprises 13 residues. The CDR3, as DNA: TGCAGCGTGAGGACCCTACGGGACACTGAAGCTTTCTTT. Translation: CSVRTLRDTEAFF.

The rearrangement links TRBV28 to TRBJ2-7; TRBD2 agrees at 8 bases. The CDR3 consists of 14 residues. Germline V CDR1 and CDR2: MDHEN, SYDVKM. V gave up 8 bases and J gave up 6 bases; unmatched junction bases: 12. The CDR3 nucleotides are TGTGCCAGCCCCCCCCGGGAGGGCCTTACCGAGCAGTACTTC. Its protein product is CASPPREGLTEQYF.

The rearrangement joins TRBV5-1 to TRBJ2-5, with TRBD2 matching over 7 bases. Looked up from germline, CDR1 is SGHRS and CDR2 is YFSETQ. The CDR3 has 15 amino acids. V shed 6 bases and J 2 bases; nucleotides not matched to a gene: 10. CDR3 nucleotide sequence: TGCGCCAGCACCTCTGGCTGGCGGGGGCAAGAGACCCAGTACTTC. Translated, it gives CASTSGWRGQETQYF.

V gene TRBV28 combines with J gene TRBJ1-5, with D hard to call. Germline CDR1 is MDHEN and CDR2 is SYDVKM. V lost 6 bases and J lost 7, with 19 bases in between. This CDR3 region has 15 residues. The CDR3 reads CASRHPGLRRQPQHF. The CDR3 nucleotides read TGTGCCAGCAGACATCCGGGCCTCAGGAGGCAGCCCCAGCATTTT.

As for this clone: In this CDR3 the conserved last residue, phenylalanine or tryptophan, is missing, so a read error is likely. The DNA is left out, because the CDR3 cannot be placed on it with certainty; the CDR3 is given as TCRdb lists it. The rearrangement links TRBV20-1 to TRBJ2-7; the table's D gene call, TRBD2, was not cross checked with the DNA. The CDR3 is made up of 11 amino acids, end residues included. Per germline, CDR1 DFQATT and CDR2 SNEGSKA (reference sequence). The CDR3 protein is CSAREGGLESL.

The rearrangement uses TRBV9 and TRBJ2-7; D is unclear. The CDR3 covers 14 residues. Trimming took off 4 bases at V and 3 bases at J, with 14 bases between the two ends. Germline lookup yields CDR1 SGDLS and CDR2 YYNGEE. The CDR3 region is CASSPTTQNYEQYF. The CDR3 DNA reads TGTGCCAGCAGCCCAACGACCCAAAACTACGAGCAGTACTTC.

The V gene is TRBV10-3, the J gene TRBJ2-1; no firm D call. V dropped 10 bases and J dropped 0 bases, with 10 bases sitting between them. CDR3 length: 13 residues. Germline V CDR1 and CDR2: ENHRY, SYGVKD. CDR3 DNA sequence: TGTGCCACCAGGTGGGACTCCTACAATGAGCAGTTCTTC. As protein: CATRWDSYNEQFF.

This clone was observed at least ten times. The V and J genes are TRBV28 and TRBJ1-2, with D unresolved. Germline V CDR1 and CDR2: MDHEN, SYDVKM. The CDR3 contains 12 residues. The ends were cut back, 3 bases at V and 8 bases at J, with 10 bases in the middle. CDR3: CASSFNGKGYTF. In DNA, the CDR3 is TGTGCCAGCAGTTTTAACGGGAAGGGCTACACCTTC.